A single sample is the source of the 17 T cell receptor beta chains below, sequenced in a study of cytomegalovirus exposure and HLA in healthy donors. Primers for the PCR totalled 60 Vbeta and 13 Jbeta. Profiling relied on immunoSEQ multiplex PCR, and the TCRdb table lists in-frame clones only, not all of them. This sample has 60,000 to 75,000 clones, with roughly 74% found just once. Sample: PBMCs. The receptors were sampled from a man aged 18 to 30 in good health and CMV-seropositive.

CDR3 region: CASSWFGSEQFF. The CDR3 coding sequence is TGTGCCAGCAGCTGGTTTGGGAGTGAGCAGTTCTTC. This chain links TRBV7-2 with TRBJ2-1; tentative D call: TRBD2 (5 bases). The CDR3 covers 12 residues. V dropped 4 bases and J dropped 9 bases, with 10 bases sitting between them. Per the germline V gene, CDR1 is SGHTA and CDR2 is FQGNSA.

The V call is TRBV7-9, the J call TRBJ1-1; D remains unclear. The CDR3 covers 14 residues. V lost 4 bases and J lost 0, with 9 bases in between. In germline, CDR1 is SEHNR, CDR2 FQNEAQ (reference sequence). CDR3 amino acids: CASSSGLLNTEAFF. CDR3 in DNA: TGTGCCAGCAGCTCAGGACTTTTGAACACTGAAGCTTTCTTT. The full variable domain, in which reference TRBV7-9 and TRBJ1-1 provide the parts outside the CDR3, is DTGVSQNPRHKITKRGQNVTFRCDPISEHNRLYWYRQTLGQGPEFLTYFQNEAQLEKSRLLSDRFSAERPKGSFSTLEIQRTEQGDSAMYLCASSSGLLNTEAFFGQGTRLTVV.

CDR3 sequence: CASSQTGGYTQYF. CDR3 DNA sequence: TGTGCCAGCAGCCAAACTGGAGGGTATACGCAGTATTTT. The rearrangement links TRBV7-9 to TRBJ2-3; TRBD2 might be the D (6 bases). CDR3 size: 13 residues. V was trimmed by 5 bases and J by 7 bases, leaving 13 bases between them. Germline CDR1 is SEHNR and CDR2 is FQNEAQ (reference sequence).

Only a few counts were recorded for this clone. The rearrangement links TRBV7-9 to TRBJ2-7; D possibly corresponds to TRBD2 (6 bases). Germline values: CDR1 SEHNR, CDR2 FQNEAQ (reference sequence). V was cut by 1 base and J by 5 bases, with 24 bases left in between. The CDR3 spans 18 residues. The CDR3 protein is CASSLGPTGRRINHEQYF. The CDR3 bases are TGTGCCAGCAGCTTAGGGCCTACCGGGAGACGTATCAACCACGAGCAGTACTTC.

Only a few counts were recorded for this clone. J is TRBJ2-5 and V is TRBV10-3; D unclear. The CDR3 runs to 13 residues. The V gene lost 4 bases and the J gene lost 0 bases, with 6 bases spanning the gap. Germline V gene data show CDR1 as ENHRY and CDR2 as SYGVKD. The CDR3 is CAISVADQETQYF. The DNA of the CDR3 is TGTGCCATCAGTGTGGCGGACCAAGAGACCCAGTACTTC.

The chain links TRBV6-1 to TRBJ1-1; 8 bases map to TRBD1. In germline, CDR1 is MNHNS, CDR2 SASEGT. The V gene end was trimmed by 5 bases and the J gene end by 3 bases; junction bases not matched to a gene: 5. The CDR3 is 14 residues long. The DNA for the CDR3 is TGTGCCAGCAGTTCACAGGGGGAGGACACTGAAGCTTTCTTT. Translated: CASSSQGEDTEAFF.

CDR3 sequence: CASSLFTNYGYTF. The CDR3 nucleotides read TGTGCCAGCAGTTTATTTACTAACTATGGCTACACCTTC. V gene TRBV28 combines with J gene TRBJ1-2; D gene uncertain. There are 13 residues in the CDR3. Germline V gene sequence: CDR1 MDHEN, CDR2 SYDVKM. The V end lost 1 base, the J end lost 0 bases, and 3 bases lay between the germline ends.

The V call is TRBV7-9, the J call TRBJ1-2; D might be TRBD1 (6 bases). Germline CDR1 is SEHNR and CDR2 is FQNEAQ (reference sequence). V lost 4 bases, J lost 7 bases, and 13 bases lay in between. The CDR3 spans 13 residues. CDR3 coding DNA: TGTGCCAGCAGCTCGGACAGTCCCACTGGCTACACCTTC. Protein sequence: CASSSDSPTGYTF.

The rearrangement joins TRBV6-6 to TRBJ1-2; D is unclear. CDR1 and CDR2 from the germline V gene are MNHNY and SVGAGI (reference sequence). V lost 0 bases and J 0 bases, leaving 5 bases between the germline ends. The CDR3 length is 14 residues. The CDR3 here is CASSYSGPNYGYTF. Written as DNA, the CDR3 is TGTGCCAGCAGTTACTCGGGCCCTAACTATGGCTACACCTTC.

The CDR3 coding sequence is TGTGCCAGCAGCGTGGAGGGACAGGGGGCCGGGGAGCTGTTTTTT. This encodes CASSVEGQGAGELFF. V usage is TRBV9 and J usage is TRBJ2-2; 11 bases are a match to TRBD1. Germline V gene data show CDR1 as SGDLS and CDR2 as YYNGEE. The CDR3 is 15 amino acids. V trimming: 2 bases; J trimming: 6 bases; junction bases outside the gene matches: 3.

This chain uses TRBV2 with TRBJ2-5; the match to TRBD2 covers 16 bases. In germline, CDR1 is SNHLY, CDR2 FYNNEI. The CDR3 runs to 16 residues. The V and J ends lost 7 bases and 2 bases, in that order; junction bases with no gene match: 4. CDR3 nucleotides: TGTGCCAGCACGGGACTAGCGGGGGGGAATCAAGAGACCCAGTACTTC. Its protein is CASTGLAGGNQETQYF.

V is TRBV30 and J is TRBJ2-3; a weak D match, TRBD2 (6 bases). The CDR3 is 13 amino acids. Between the trimmed V and J ends, which lost 5 bases and 3 bases, there was a span of 12 bases. Germline lookup yields CDR1 GTSNPN and CDR2 SVGIG (reference sequence). The CDR3 loop is CAWGRLETDTQYF. The CDR3 DNA reads as TGTGCCTGGGGTAGACTAGAGACAGATACGCAGTATTTT.

Notes on this clone: Sequence at one end of the junction differs from germline and may be a read error. The chain joins TRBV6-5 to TRBJ2-7, with TRBD2 matching over 7 bases. Germline CDR1 and CDR2: MNHEY and SVGAGI. The CDR3 covers 14 residues. The DNA for the CDR3 is TGTGCCAGCAGCTACTCCCGGCGGGAGCACGAGCAGTACTTC. It codes for CASSYSRREHEQYF.

The chain is built from TRBV7-8 and TRBJ1-2; D might be TRBD1 (6 bases). The germline CDR1 and CDR2 sequences are SGHVS and FQNEAQ. V dropped 7 bases and J dropped 4 bases, with 19 bases sitting between them. The CDR3 contains 15 residues. CDR3 sequence (DNA): TGTGCCAGCAACAAAGTCACGGACAGTCTCTATGGCTACACCTTC. Protein: CASNKVTDSLYGYTF.

The chain uses TRBV6-5 and TRBJ2-1, with TRBD1 identical over 7 bases. CDR1 MNHEY and CDR2 SVGAGI come from the germline V gene. Trimming took 7 bases from V and 4 from J; bases not matched to a gene: 4. This CDR3 spans 13 amino acids. The CDR3 DNA reads as TGTGCCAGCAATAAGGACAGGTACAATGAGCAGTTCTTC. Translation gives CASNKDRYNEQFF.

This chain uses TRBV2 with TRBJ1-5; 11 positions match TRBD1. Germline CDR1 is SNHLY and CDR2 is FYNNEI. CDR3 length equals 13 residues. V lost 4 bases to trimming and J lost 7 bases; unmatched junction nucleotides: 0. CDR3: CASSGTGGQPQHF. The CDR3 bases are TGTGCCAGCAGTGGGACAGGGGGCCAGCCCCAGCATTTT.

The chain joins TRBV9 to TRBJ1-1, with 11 bases identical to TRBD1. Germline lookup yields CDR1 SGDLS and CDR2 YYNGEE. This CDR3 is 15 amino acids long. Germline trimming cut 4 bases from V and 3 bases from J; bases unmatched to any gene: 5. CDR3 DNA sequence: TGTGCCAGCAGCCCCTGGGACAGGGGGGACACTGAAGCTTTCTTT. As protein: CASSPWDRGDTEAFF.